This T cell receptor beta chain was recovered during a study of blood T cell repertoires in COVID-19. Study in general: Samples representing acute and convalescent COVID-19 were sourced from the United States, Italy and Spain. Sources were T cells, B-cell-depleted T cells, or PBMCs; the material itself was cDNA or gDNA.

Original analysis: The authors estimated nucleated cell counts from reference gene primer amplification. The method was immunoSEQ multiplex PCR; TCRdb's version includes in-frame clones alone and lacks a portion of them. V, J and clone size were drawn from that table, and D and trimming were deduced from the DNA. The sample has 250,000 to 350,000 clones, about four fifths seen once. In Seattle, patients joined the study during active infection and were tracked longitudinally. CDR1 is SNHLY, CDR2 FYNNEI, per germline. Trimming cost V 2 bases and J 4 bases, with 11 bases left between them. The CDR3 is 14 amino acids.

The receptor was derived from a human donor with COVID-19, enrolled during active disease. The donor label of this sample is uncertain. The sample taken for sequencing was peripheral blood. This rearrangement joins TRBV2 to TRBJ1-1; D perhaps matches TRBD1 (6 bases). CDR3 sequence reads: CASSERQGFTEAFF. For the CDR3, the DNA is TGTGCCAGCAGTGAACGGCAGGGGTTCACTGAAGCTTTCTTT.